The 23 T cell receptor beta chains listed next were all sequenced from one sample in a study of T cell responses to AZD1222 COVID-19 vaccine. The assay was immunoSEQ multiplex PCR, and TCRdb's table has in-frame clones only and misses some. Among about 150,000 clones listed, around 83% were seen once. Specimen: peripheral blood, collected on day 0 of MenACWY control vaccination. The receptor set was obtained from an adult in good health.

This clone was observed a single time. As DNA, the CDR3 is TGTGCCAGCAGTTACAGGGCCACTGAAGCTTTCTTT. Its translation: CASSYRATEAFF. J is TRBJ1-1 and V is TRBV6-5; D remains unclear. V dropped 2 bases and J dropped 4 bases, with 5 bases sitting between them. The CDR3 extends over 12 amino acids. From germline, CDR1 is MNHEY and CDR2 SVGAGI.

The chain links TRBV7-2 to TRBJ1-1, with D unresolved. Between the trimmed V and J ends, which lost 8 bases and 4 bases, there was a span of 14 bases. The V gene's germline CDR1 is SGHTA and CDR2 FQGNSA. The length of the CDR3 is 13 residues. The DNA for the CDR3 is TGTGCCAGCTCCCAGATCTTCCGCACTGAAGCTTTCTTT. Translation gives CASSQIFRTEAFF.

V gene TRBV18 combines with J gene TRBJ1-2; D ambiguous. There are 14 residues in the CDR3. CDR1 is KGHSH, CDR2 LQKENI, per germline. V dropped 1 base and J dropped 6 bases, with 12 bases sitting between them. The CDR3 region has the DNA TGTGCCAGCTCACCACTCGCACGAGACGATGGCTACACCTTC. Translation gives CASSPLARDDGYTF.

This rearrangement joins TRBV1 to TRBJ2-1; the D call in the table, TRBD1, was not verified against the DNA. TRBV1 is a recognized pseudogene. This CDR3 region has 17 residues. The CDR3 protein is CTSSQDGRGGDADEQFF. Here the CDR3 DNA reads TGCACCAGCAGCCAAGATGGGAGAGGGGGCGATGCGGATGAGCAGTTCTTC.

This rearrangement joins TRBV27 to TRBJ1-5; no definite D call. Between the trimmed V and J ends, which lost 1 base and 0 bases, there was a span of 7 bases. The CDR3 covers 15 residues. Germline V gene sequence: CDR1 MNHEY, CDR2 SMNVEV (reference sequence). This chain's CDR3 is CASSLFRNSNQPQHF. As DNA, the CDR3 is TGTGCCAGCAGTTTATTCAGGAATAGCAATCAGCCCCAGCATTTT.

A note on this clone: The same CDR3 is also encoded by other DNA sequences in this sample. The CDR3 here is CASSPGQGNQPQHF. CDR3 DNA sequence: TGTGCCAGCTCACCCGGACAGGGTAATCAGCCCCAGCATTTT. V gene TRBV18 combines with J gene TRBJ1-5; 8 positions match TRBD1. The CDR3 contains 14 residues. Losses at the gene ends were 3 bases for V and 4 bases for J; bases not matched to a gene: 2. Germline V CDR1 and CDR2: KGHSH, LQKENI.

The chain links TRBV5-5 to TRBJ2-2, with 7 nucleotides matching TRBD2. Germline V gene lookup returns CDR1 SGHKS and CDR2 YYEKEE (reference sequence). J gave up 0 bases and V 4 bases, and 6 bases lay outside the gene matches. The CDR3 totals 16 residues. CDR3 DNA: TGTGCCAGCAGCGGTGGCGGGAGAGCGAACACCGGGGAGCTGTTTTTT. Translated, it gives CASSGGGRANTGELFF. Drawing the rest from reference TRBV5-5 and TRBJ2-2, the complete variable domain is DAGVTQSPTHLIKTRGQQVTLRCSPISGHKSVSWYQQVLGQGPQFIFQYYEKEERGRGNFPDRFSARQFPNYSSELNVNALLLGDSALYLCASSGGGRANTGELFFGEGSRLTVL.

J is TRBJ2-2 and V is TRBV5-1; no reliable D call. CDR1 is SGHRS and CDR2 is YFSETQ in the germline V gene. CDR3 size: 15 residues. Trimming shortened V by 1 base and J by 2 bases, and 9 bases separated the two germline ends. CDR3: CASSLTEINTGELFF. The CDR3 DNA follows: TGCGCCAGCAGCTTGACAGAGATTAACACCGGGGAGCTGTTTTTT. Full variable domain (missing parts from reference TRBV5-1 and TRBJ2-2): KAGVTQTPRYLIKTRGQQVTLSCSPISGHRSVSWYQQTPGQGLQFLFEYFSETQRNKGNFPGRFSGRQFSNSRSEMNVSTLELGDSALYLCASSLTEINTGELFFGEGSRLTVL.

This chain joins TRBV7-8 and TRBJ2-1; 15 bases match TRBD2. Germline V lookup: CDR1 SGHVS, CDR2 FQNEAQ. Losses at the gene ends were 1 base for V and 9 bases for J; bases not matched to a gene: 10. The CDR3 has 18 amino acids. CDR3 region: CASSLVQWRTSGGVEQFF. CDR3 in DNA: TGTGCCAGCAGCTTAGTTCAATGGCGGACTAGCGGGGGGGTTGAGCAGTTCTTC.

In this sample, this clone turned up a few times. Other DNA sequences in the sample encode the same CDR3. The chain is built from TRBV13 and TRBJ2-5; D possibly corresponds to TRBD2 (7 bases). Germline CDR1 reads PRHDT; CDR2 reads FYEKMQ (reference sequence). V shed 2 bases and J shed 5 bases, with 12 bases lying between them. This CDR3 comprises 14 residues. The CDR3: CASSLRGGAETQYF. As DNA, the CDR3 is TGTGCCAGCAGCTTAAGAGGGGGGGCGGAGACCCAGTACTTC. Full variable domain (remainder filled in from reference TRBV13 and TRBJ2-5): AAGVIQSPRHLIKEKRETATLKCYPIPRHDTVYWYQQGPGQDPQFLISFYEKMQSDKGSIPDRFSAQQFSDYHSELNMSSLELGDSALYFCASSLRGGAETQYFGPGTRLLVL.

The chain is built from TRBV28 and TRBJ1-2; D ambiguous. The V end was cut by 2 bases, the J end by 3 bases, with 4 bases between. The CDR3 runs 12 residues. The germline gives CDR1 MDHEN, CDR2 SYDVKM. CDR3: CASSLGDYGYTF. CDR3 in DNA: TGTGCCAGCAGTTTAGGAGACTATGGCTACACCTTC.

The chain links TRBV19 to TRBJ1-5, with D possibly matching TRBD1 (5 bases). The CDR3 is made up of 14 amino acids. The V gene lost 4 bases and the J gene lost 6 bases, with 13 bases spanning the gap. From germline, CDR1 is LNHDA and CDR2 SQIVND (reference sequence). CDR3 sequence reads: CASSSWQGGQPQHF. The CDR3 region has the DNA TGTGCCAGTAGTAGCTGGCAGGGTGGTCAGCCCCAGCATTTT.

The chain couples TRBV5-1 to TRBJ1-2, with TRBD1 matching 10 bases. CDR3 length: 14 amino acids. The V and J ends lost 4 bases and 8 bases, in that order; junction bases with no gene match: 8. Germline CDR1 and CDR2: SGHRS and YFSETQ. The CDR3 spells CASSLGQGEGGYTF. CDR3 coding DNA: TGCGCCAGCAGCCTAGGACAGGGGGAAGGGGGCTACACCTTC.

The chain recombines TRBV27 with TRBJ1-2, with D uncertain. The CDR3 totals 15 residues. V lost 2 bases and J 8 bases, leaving 18 bases between the germline ends. Germline loops: CDR1 MNHEY, CDR2 SMNVEV (reference sequence). CDR3 nucleotide sequence: TGTGCCAGCAGTTTAATCGGGCCCCCTCGGGAAGGCTACACCTTC. Encoded protein: CASSLIGPPREGYTF.

The chain couples TRBV19 to TRBJ1-1; TRBD1 aligns across 10 bases. The CDR3 has 17 residues. The V segment lost 4 bases and the J segment 0 bases; nucleotides outside the gene matches: 8. In germline, CDR1 is LNHDA, CDR2 SQIVND (reference sequence). CDR3 sequence reads: CASSTFRQGAMNTEAFF. Written as DNA, the CDR3 is TGTGCCAGTAGTACTTTCCGACAGGGGGCTATGAACACTGAAGCTTTCTTT.

This chain joins TRBV11-2 and TRBJ2-3; no clear D. Trimming left V 5 bases short and J 0 bases short, with 6 bases between. The CDR3 loop spans 13 amino acids. CDR1 and CDR2 (germline): SGHAT, FQNNGV. CDR3 DNA: TGTGCCAGCAGCCGGCAAAGCACAGATACGCAGTATTTT. Translation: CASSRQSTDTQYF.

The rearrangement links TRBV11-2 to TRBJ1-3; a possible D gene is TRBD1 (6 bases). The germline V gene has CDR1 SGHAT and CDR2 FQNNGV. V lost 2 bases and J lost 0, with 17 bases in between. The CDR3 has 18 residues. CDR3 coding DNA: TGTGCCAGCAGCTTAAGAGGTCGTAGGGGGTTCTCTGGAAACACCATATATTTT. Amino acid sequence: CASSLRGRRGFSGNTIYF.

The chain employs TRBV27 and TRBJ1-5, with D perhaps matching TRBD1 (6 bases). V lost 5 bases and J lost 2, with 13 bases in between. This CDR3 has 15 residues. Germline CDR1 is MNHEY and CDR2 is SMNVEV (reference sequence). The CDR3 protein is CASSQWGAGNQPQHF. The CDR3 DNA follows: TGTGCCAGCAGTCAGTGGGGGGCGGGCAATCAGCCCCAGCATTTT.

The V gene is TRBV11-2, the J gene TRBJ1-1, with TRBD1 as a possible D gene (6 bases). There are 17 residues in the CDR3. V lost 0 bases and J 4 bases, leaving 18 bases between the germline ends. CDR1 is SGHAT, CDR2 FQNNGV, per germline. The CDR3 DNA reads as TGTGCCAGCAGCTTAGAAACAGGGACCCCGTGGGGCACTGAAGCTTTCTTT. Translating it yields CASSLETGTPWGTEAFF. Full variable domain (remainder filled in from reference TRBV11-2 and TRBJ1-1): EAGVAQSPRYKIIEKRQSVAFWCNPISGHATLYWYQQILGQGPKLLIQFQNNGVVDDSQLPKDRFSAERLKGVDSTLKIQPAKLEDSAVYLCASSLETGTPWGTEAFFGQGTRLTVV.

This clone occurred once. The chain employs TRBV6-6 and TRBJ2-3; 9 nucleotides line up with TRBD1. The CDR3 sequence is 16 residues long. With 5 bases clipped from V and 4 bases from J, the junction kept 10 bases outside the gene matches. CDR1 is MNHNY and CDR2 is SVGAGI in the germline V gene (reference sequence). The CDR3 sequence is CASSRTRDRVADTQYF. The CDR3 DNA reads as TGTGCCAGCAGTCGAACCCGGGACAGGGTGGCAGATACGCAGTATTTT.

The chain couples TRBV27 to TRBJ1-1; D unclear. CDR1 is MNHEY and CDR2 is SMNVEV in the germline V gene (reference sequence). This CDR3 has 13 residues. The germline V and J ends were trimmed by 5 bases and 0 bases, with 7 bases remaining between them. As DNA, the CDR3 is TGTGCCAGCAGTCGCGTAGTGAACACTGAAGCTTTCTTT. Residues: CASSRVVNTEAFF.

The rearrangement links TRBV21-1 to TRBJ2-5. TRBV21-1 is listed as a pseudogene. CDR3 size: 15 residues. The CDR3 nucleotides read TGTGCCAGCAGCATAAGGTCCAGCATGGTAGAGACCCAGTACTTC. It encodes CASSIRSSMVETQYF.

This chain links TRBV7-9 with TRBJ2-1; the match to TRBD1 covers 8 bases. V dropped 4 bases and J dropped 2; count of bases not matched to a gene: 4. The germline CDR1 and CDR2 sequences are SEHNR and FQNEAQ (reference sequence). The CDR3 contains 15 residues. This CDR3 is CASSSEDRAYNEQFF. The CDR3 region has the DNA TGTGCCAGCAGCTCCGAGGACAGGGCCTACAATGAGCAGTTCTTC. Full variable domain (remainder filled in from reference TRBV7-9 and TRBJ2-1): DTGVSQNPRHKITKRGQNVTFRCDPISEHNRLYWYRQTLGQGPEFLTYFQNEAQLEKSRLLSDRFSAERPKGSFSTLEIQRTEQGDSAMYLCASSSEDRAYNEQFFGPGTRLTVL.